This passage covers 5 T cell receptor beta chains from one sample sequenced in a study of OX40 agonist ivuxolimab in advanced cancers. Assay: immunoSEQ multiplex PCR; the TCRdb copy retains only in-frame clones and omits some. The table lists nearly 20,000 clones, 70% to 90% of them singletons. Sequenced material: CD4+ or CD8+ T cells sorted from blood, taken in a trial of the OX40 agonist ivuxolimab. The receptors come from an adult with an advanced solid tumor such as melanoma, head and neck, liver or kidney cancer.

The chain recombines TRBV4-3 with TRBJ2-7; 13 bases agree with TRBD2. Germline CDR1 is LGHNA and CDR2 is YSLEER. After removal of 4 bases from V and 2 bases from J, the junction contained 2 bases not matched to a gene. This CDR3 is built from 15 residues. The CDR3 region has the DNA TGCGCCAGCAGCCCACTAGCGGGGGGGGCCTACGAGCAGTACTTC. Its protein is CASSPLAGGAYEQYF.

A word on this clone: Mismatch with germline at one junction end may stem from a read error. This chain links TRBV5-8 with TRBJ2-6; D ambiguous. This CDR3 comprises 17 residues. CDR1 and CDR2 (germline): SGHTS, YDEGEE. In nucleotides, the CDR3 is TGTGCCAGCAGTTTGGAATCCTCGGTCTCTGGGGCCAACGTCCTGACTTTC. Protein sequence: CASSLESSVSGANVLTF.

The rearrangement links TRBV5-4 to TRBJ2-7; 11 bases are shared with TRBD2. Germline CDR1 SGHNT, CDR2 YYREEE (reference sequence). With V trimmed by 3 bases and J by 7 bases, 12 bases remained unmatched. There are 16 residues in the CDR3. The CDR3 coding sequence is TGTGCCAGCAGCTCGGGACTAGCGGTACCTATGAGGGAGCAGTACTTC. Its translation is CASSSGLAVPMREQYF. Supplemented by reference TRBV5-4 and TRBJ2-7, the full variable domain reads ETGVTQSPTHLIKTRGQQVTLRCSSQSGHNTVSWYQQALGQGPQFIFQYYREEENGRGNFPPRFSGLQFPNYSSELNVNALELDDSALYLCASSSGLAVPMREQYFGPGTRLTVT.

This clone appeared once. The chain combines TRBV30 with TRBJ2-3, with 13 bases matching TRBD2. This CDR3 region has 15 residues. After removal of 4 bases from V and 3 bases from J, the junction contained 4 bases not matched to a gene. CDR1 and CDR2 (germline): GTSNPN, SVGIG (reference sequence). CDR3 nucleotides: TGTGCCTGGACCACGGGACTAGCGGGGACAGATACGCAGTATTTT. Protein sequence: CAWTTGLAGTDTQYF.

This clone was recorded only once. The V and J genes are TRBV4-3 and TRBJ1-4, with D tentatively TRBD1 (6 bases). The CDR3 has 17 amino acids. The V gene's germline CDR1 is LGHNA and CDR2 YSLEER. V lost 4 bases and J 1 base, leaving 16 bases between the germline ends. The CDR3 nucleotides are TGCGCCAGCAGCCGGGGGGGCAGGGCGGGAACTAATGAAAAACTGTTTTTT. Translation: CASSRGGRAGTNEKLFF.